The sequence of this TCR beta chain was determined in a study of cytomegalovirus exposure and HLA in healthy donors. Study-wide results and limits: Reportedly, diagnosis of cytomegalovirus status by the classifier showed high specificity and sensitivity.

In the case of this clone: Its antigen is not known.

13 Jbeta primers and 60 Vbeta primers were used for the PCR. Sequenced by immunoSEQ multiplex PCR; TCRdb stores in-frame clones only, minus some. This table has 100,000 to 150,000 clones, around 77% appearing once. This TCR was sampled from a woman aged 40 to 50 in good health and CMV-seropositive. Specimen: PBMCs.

The CDR3 sequence: CASNAGTGDEKLFF. CDR3 DNA sequence: TGTGCCAGCAATGCCGGGACAGGGGATGAAAAACTGTTTTTT. V is TRBV2 and J is TRBJ1-4; 10 positions agree with TRBD1. The CDR3 contains 14 residues. The V gene's germline CDR1 is SNHLY and CDR2 FYNNEI. Trimming removed 7 bases from V and 6 bases from J; junction bases left unmatched: 5.